These 13 T cell receptor beta chains were sequenced from one sample in a study of blood T cells in healthy people across ages. The authors ran a second PCR of about 7 to 11 cycles using a sample-barcoded 5' primer and a J-beta primer mix. Each CDR3 protein gets one entry after TCRdb re-called the 5' RACE reads with MiXCR. The sample holds about 1,800,000 distinct CDR3 sequences, approximately 28% seen once. Sequencing input: blood. These TCRs come from a woman in her 30s in good health.

This rearrangement joins TRBV7-2 to TRBJ2-3; D uncertain. The V end lost 5 bases, the J end lost 5 bases, and 11 bases lay between the germline ends. CDR1 SGHTA and CDR2 FQGNSA come from the germline V gene. CDR3 length: 13 residues. CDR3 region: CASSQELQDTQYF. CDR3 DNA sequence: TGTGCCAGCAGCCAAGAGCTGCAAGATACGCAGTATTTT.

V usage is TRBV20-1 and J usage is TRBJ2-2, with 8 bases aligning to TRBD2. Germline lookup yields CDR1 DFQATT and CDR2 SNEGSKA (reference sequence). The CDR3 sequence is 17 residues long. The junction had 6 bases not matched to a gene; V was cut back by 0 bases and J by 0 bases. The CDR3 sequence is CSAREAGSGTNTGELFF. The DNA of the CDR3 is TGCAGTGCTAGAGAGGCCGGTAGCGGGACGAACACCGGGGAGCTGTTTTTT.

This clonotype occurred once. The chain recombines TRBV2 with TRBJ1-1; 7 bases map to TRBD1. Trimming at V came to 3 bases and at J to 2 bases, leaving 9 bases not matched to a gene. This CDR3 has 16 amino acids. CDR1 SNHLY and CDR2 FYNNEI come from the germline V gene. DNA for the CDR3: TGTGCCAGCAGTGAGACAGGGAGAAAACCTAACACTGAAGCTTTCTTT. It codes for CASSETGRKPNTEAFF.

The chain carries TRBV7-6 and TRBJ2-1, with 7 bases matching TRBD1. With V trimmed by 4 bases and J by 9 bases, 12 bases remained unmatched. This CDR3 is built from 15 residues. Germline V CDR1 and CDR2: SGHVS, FNYEAQ. The CDR3 DNA reads as TGTGCCAGCAGCTCTCAGGGGGACCTGTATTCTGAGCAGTTCTTC. Protein: CASSSQGDLYSEQFF.

The V gene is TRBV7-3, the J gene TRBJ2-3, with D perhaps matching TRBD2 (6 bases). This CDR3 comprises 15 residues. The germline CDR1 and CDR2 sequences are SGHTA and FQGTGA. V lost 0 bases and J 6 bases, leaving 13 bases between the germline ends. The CDR3 DNA reads TGTGCCAGCAGCTTAACGTTAAGCGGGTTCGATACGCAGTATTTT. It codes for CASSLTLSGFDTQYF.

This clonotype was counted at least ten times. The chain links TRBV7-9 to TRBJ2-1, with D perhaps matching TRBD2 (5 bases). Per the germline V gene, CDR1 is SEHNR and CDR2 is FQNEAQ (reference sequence). V was pared by 3 bases and J by 9 bases, with 15 bases between. The CDR3 contains 14 residues. The CDR3 coding sequence is TGTGCCAGCAGCTTTTTGGGAGACGAGGGTGAGCAGTTCTTC. It encodes CASSFLGDEGEQFF.

This clonotype occurred a few times. This chain joins TRBV29-1 and TRBJ1-2; D is ambiguous. Per germline, CDR1 SQVTM and CDR2 ANQGSEA. With 3 bases removed from V and 3 bases from J, the gap between germline ends came to 14 bases. The CDR3 consists of 14 residues. The CDR3 nucleotides read TGCAGCGTTGAGGGAGCCCTTAAGGACTATGGCTACACCTTC. Protein: CSVEGALKDYGYTF.

The chain uses TRBV12-3 or TRBV12-4 and TRBJ1-2; no firm D call. This CDR3 contains 14 residues. V was trimmed by 2 bases and J by 5 bases, leaving 12 bases between them. CDR3 DNA sequence: TGTGCCAGCAGTTTAAAAGCTGGAAAATATGGCTACACCTTC. Translated: CASSLKAGKYGYTF.

This clonotype was seen once. This clone may be a read error of a much larger clone one base away. The chain recombines TRBV9 with TRBJ2-7; 7 bases are shared with TRBD1. The DNA end is more similar to TRBJ2-5, so the J call may be wrong. This CDR3 region has 15 residues. Germline V lookup: CDR1 SGDLS, CDR2 YYNGEE. Here the CDR3 DNA reads TGTGTCAGCAGCGTCATCCCGGGACAGAGTGAGACCCAGTACTTC. Its protein is CVSSVIPGQSETQYF.

To note about this clonotype: The junction does not match germline at one end; this may be a read error. The chain links TRBV5-6 to TRBJ1-2, with D tentatively TRBD1 (5 bases). CDR1 and CDR2 (germline): SGHDT, YYEEEE. CDR3 length: 12 residues. The DNA of the CDR3 is TGTGTCAGCAGCCGCCGGGACCTCGGCTACACCTTC. It translates to CVSSRRDLGYTF.

This clonotype was seen more than once but under ten times. One end of the junction fails to match germline, which may point to a read error. The J gene is TRBJ2-4, the V gene TRBV19; D may match TRBD1 or TRBD2 (5 bases each). Germline V CDR1 and CDR2: LNHDA, SQIVND (reference sequence). This CDR3 has 16 residues. The DNA of the CDR3 is TGTGCCTGTAGTATAACGAGGGGCGCAGGAGAAAACATTCAGTACTTC. Translation: CACSITRGAGENIQYF.

This clonotype has more than one count but fewer than ten. This chain uses TRBV7-2 with TRBJ2-7, with D possibly TRBD1 on 6 matching bases. The CDR3 has 14 amino acids. Germline CDR1 and CDR2: SGHTA and FQGNSA. Deletions cut 6 bases from V and 3 bases from J, with 15 bases between. CDR3 nucleotides: TGTGCCAGCAGTTCGAACAGGGAAGTCTACGAGCAGTACTTC. It yields the protein CASSSNREVYEQYF.

This clonotype was counted only a few times. The gene calls are TRBV2 and TRBJ2-1, with 9 bases that match TRBD2. CDR3 length equals 15 residues. V dropped 4 bases and J dropped 5; count of bases not matched to a gene: 6. From germline, CDR1 is SNHLY and CDR2 FYNNEI. CDR3 in amino acids: CASSGGLAGNNEQFF. CDR3 DNA: TGTGCCAGCAGTGGGGGGCTAGCGGGGAACAATGAGCAGTTCTTC.